The rows below give T cell receptor beta chains drawn from one sample of a study of blood T cells in healthy people across ages. A single record per CDR3 protein comes from TCRdb applying MiXCR to the 5' RACE reads. The sample holds roughly 1.5 million distinct CDR3 sequences, approximately 43% seen once. Sequencing was performed on blood. Source of these receptors: a woman aged 18-29 years in good health. The conserved cysteine and the conserved F or W are not part of the CDR3 here. D genes are given only for firm matches. Rows give clone size only sometimes, using once, few, many, or a class for an expanded clone.

D | size | J | V | CDR3
. | . | TRBJ1-4 | TRBV7-2 | ASSFAPTNEKLF
TRBD1 | few | TRBJ1-6 | TRBV4-3 | ASSQGNRGQGSPLH
. | few | TRBJ1-2 | TRBV30 | AFRRSVGYGYT
. | . | . | TRBV29-1 | SVGGHDEQY
. | few | TRBJ1-1 | TRBV7-2 | ASSSSGTVNTEAF
. | . | TRBJ1-2 | TRBV6-5 | ASSYAKGPYGYT
. | . | TRBJ2-1 | TRBV29-1 | SAGQPLTMKQF
. | . | TRBJ1-2 | TRBV7-9 | ASSSFSGTARGGYT
. | . | TRBJ2-1 | TRBV15 | ATSRDMGASYNEQF
TRBD2 | few | TRBJ2-7 | TRBV27 | ATSPGTTYEQY
. | . | TRBJ1-2 | TRBV7-9 | ASSYPVAGVYGYT
. | . | TRBJ1-4 | TRBV9 | ASSPAGTSGEKLF
. | . | TRBJ1-2 | TRBV19 | ASSVTGTAYGYT
TRBD2 | . | TRBJ2-3 | TRBV9 | ASSEREGSWAADTQY
. | . | TRBJ1-2 | TRBV7-9 | ASSFPASGYT
. | few | TRBJ1-4 | TRBV7-9 | ASSLVRQNEKLF
. | . | TRBJ2-5 | TRBV29-1 | SIGAHQY
. | . | TRBJ1-2 | TRBV6-1 | ASSEFLGVDINGYT
. | . | TRBJ2-5 | TRBV6-2/TRBV6-3 | ASIRTGRRETQY
. | . | TRBJ2-1 | TRBV20-1 | SAIDRRDYNEQF
. | . | TRBJ2-1 | TRBV7-9 | ATITREWGYNEQF
TRBD1 | few | TRBJ2-2 | TRBV7-9 | ASSLGPLGDRGQNTGELF
TRBD1 | . | TRBJ2-7 | TRBV5-1 | ASSLLGQGRSSYEQY
. | . | TRBJ2-1 | TRBV24-1 | ATSDPEGPPF
TRBD1 | . | TRBJ1-1 | TRBV5-1 | ASSGQTGAATEAF
. | . | . | TRBV5-5 | ASSFPRVTYEQY
. | few | TRBJ1-1 | TRBV18 | ASSAGQHNTEAF
TRBD1 | . | TRBJ1-6 | TRBV6-2/TRBV6-3 | ASSHPQGAKSPLH
TRBD2 | . | TRBJ2-1 | TRBV5-1 | ASTSDLSYNEQF
. | . | TRBJ2-7 | TRBV29-1 | SVGGGTYEQY
. | few | TRBJ2-1 | TRBV7-2 | ASSLSRFRGRGSYNEQF
TRBD1 | . | TRBJ1-1 | TRBV4-1 | ASSHEDRGGTEAF
. | . | TRBJ1-1 | TRBV7-2 | ATNPPGAGTEAF
TRBD2 | . | TRBJ2-7 | TRBV6-2/TRBV6-3 | ASSYVSGGVSYEQY
TRBD2 | . | TRBJ2-5 | TRBV24-1 | ATSDSGGGAEETQY
. | few | . | TRBV15 | ATSSRDGGLYEQY
. | once | TRBJ1-2 | TRBV7-2 | ASSPNLGGGYGYT
. | few | TRBJ1-4 | TRBV6-1 | ASSAGGATNEKLF
TRBD1 | many | TRBJ1-2 | TRBV7-2 | ASSEGQGYYGYT
TRBD1 | . | TRBJ2-2 | TRBV11-1 | ASSFPAGQGKANTGELF
. | . | TRBJ2-4 | TRBV2 | ASRGTAKNIQY
. | . | TRBJ2-1 | TRBV4-3 | ASSSLGVAAYNEQF
. | . | TRBJ2-1 | TRBV6-1 | ASRGTYSSYNEQF
TRBD1 | . | TRBJ1-1 | TRBV27 | ASIAGGLGNTEAF